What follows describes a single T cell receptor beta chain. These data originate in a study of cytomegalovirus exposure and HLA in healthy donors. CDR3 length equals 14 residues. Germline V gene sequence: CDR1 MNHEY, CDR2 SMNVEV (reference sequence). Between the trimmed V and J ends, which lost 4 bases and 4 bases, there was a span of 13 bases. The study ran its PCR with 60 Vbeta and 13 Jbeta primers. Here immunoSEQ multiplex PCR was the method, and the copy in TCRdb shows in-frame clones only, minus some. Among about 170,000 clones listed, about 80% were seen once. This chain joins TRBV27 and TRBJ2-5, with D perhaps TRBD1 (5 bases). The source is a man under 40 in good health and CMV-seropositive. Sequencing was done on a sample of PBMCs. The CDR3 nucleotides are TGTGCCAGCAGTTATGCCAGGGTTTCAGAGACCCAGTACTTC. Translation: CASSYARVSETQYF.